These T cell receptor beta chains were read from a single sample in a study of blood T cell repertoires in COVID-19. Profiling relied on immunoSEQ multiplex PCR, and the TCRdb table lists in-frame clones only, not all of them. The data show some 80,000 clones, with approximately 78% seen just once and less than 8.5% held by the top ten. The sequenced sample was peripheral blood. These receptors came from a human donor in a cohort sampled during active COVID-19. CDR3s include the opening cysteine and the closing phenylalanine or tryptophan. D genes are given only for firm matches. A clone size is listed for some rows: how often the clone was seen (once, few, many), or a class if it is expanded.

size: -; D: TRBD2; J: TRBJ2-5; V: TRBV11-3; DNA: TGTGCCAGCAGCTTCGGGACTAGCGGACAAGAGACCCAGTACTTC; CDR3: CASSFGTSGQETQYF
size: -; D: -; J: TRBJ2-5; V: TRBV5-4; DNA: TGTGCCAGCAGCTTGGAGGCAGGCCAAGAGACCCAGTACTTC; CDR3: CASSLEAGQETQYF
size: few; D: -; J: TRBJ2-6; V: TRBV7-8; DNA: TGTGCCAGCAGCTTTGGCACTGGGGCCAACGTCCTGACTTTC; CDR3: CASSFGTGANVLTF
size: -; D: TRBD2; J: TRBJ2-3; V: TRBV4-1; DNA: TGCGCCAGCAGCCCGCCTAGCGGGGGGGCCGGAACGCAGTATTTT; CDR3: CASSPPSGGAGTQYF
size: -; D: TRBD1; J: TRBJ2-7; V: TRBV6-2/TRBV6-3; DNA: TGTGCCAGCAGCGAACAGGGGATGGGCGAGCAGTACTTC; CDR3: CASSEQGMGEQYF
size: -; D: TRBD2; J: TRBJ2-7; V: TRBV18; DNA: TGTGCCAGCTCACCTGGCGGGGGGGCGTTTTTCGAGCAGTACTTC; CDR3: CASSPGGGAFFEQYF
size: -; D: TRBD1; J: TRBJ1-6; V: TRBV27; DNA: TGTGCCAGCAGTTACGGACAGGGTGGTTACCCCCTCCACTTT; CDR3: CASSYGQGGYPLHF
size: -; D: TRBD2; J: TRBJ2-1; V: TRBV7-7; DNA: TGTGCTAGCAGCCGGGGGGGGACTTGGAATGAGCAGTTCTTC; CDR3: CASSRGGTWNEQFF
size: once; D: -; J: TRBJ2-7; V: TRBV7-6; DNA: TGTGCCAGTGGGGTAATGGGCGGGTTCACCTACGAGCAGTACTTC; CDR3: CASGVMGGFTYEQYF
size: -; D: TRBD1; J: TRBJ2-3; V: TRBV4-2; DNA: TGTGCCAGCAGCCAAAACAGGGGGCGAAGCACAGATACGCAGTATTTT; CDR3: CASSQNRGRSTDTQYF
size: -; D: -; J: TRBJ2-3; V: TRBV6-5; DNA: TGTGCCAGCAGCACGAACCAGGGTGCCACAGATACGCAGTATTTT; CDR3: CASSTNQGATDTQYF
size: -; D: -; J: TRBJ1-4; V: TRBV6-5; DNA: TGTGCCAGCAGTTCTAAACGGAGTGAAAAACTGTTTTTT; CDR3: CASSSKRSEKLFF
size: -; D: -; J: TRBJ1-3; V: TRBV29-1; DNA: TGCAGCGTTGCGGTGACAGCTAATTCTGGAAACACCATATATTTT; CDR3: CSVAVTANSGNTIYF
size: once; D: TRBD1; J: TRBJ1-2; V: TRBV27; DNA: TGTGCCGTTAGGACAGGGTATGACGGCTACACCTTC; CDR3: CAVRTGYDGYTF
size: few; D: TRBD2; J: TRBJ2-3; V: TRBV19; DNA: TGTGCCAGTAGTACTAGCGGGGGGGCAAGGACGCAGTATTTT; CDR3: CASSTSGGARTQYF
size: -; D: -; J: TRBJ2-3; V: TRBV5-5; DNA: TGTGCCAGCAGCTTGGCCCTCCGGGACTTGAGGGGCTGGACAGATACGCAGTATTTT; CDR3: CASSLALRDLRGWTDTQYF
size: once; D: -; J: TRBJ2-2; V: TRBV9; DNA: TGTGCCAGCAGCGCGCCCCTCCCGACTGTCGGGGAGCTGTTTTTT; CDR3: CASSAPLPTVGELFF
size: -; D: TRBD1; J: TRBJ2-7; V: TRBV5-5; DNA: TGTGCCAGCAGCTTCATATCACAGGGGGCAAGGGAGCAGTACTTC; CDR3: CASSFISQGAREQYF
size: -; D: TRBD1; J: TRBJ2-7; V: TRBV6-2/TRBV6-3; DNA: TGTGCCAGCAGTTTTTCCAGGGGGTCCTACGAGCAGTACTTC; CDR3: CASSFSRGSYEQYF
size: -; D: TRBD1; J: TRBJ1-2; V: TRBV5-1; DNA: TGCGCCAGCAGCCCAGGACAGGGTCGAGGCGGCTATGGCTACACCTTC; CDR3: CASSPGQGRGGYGYTF
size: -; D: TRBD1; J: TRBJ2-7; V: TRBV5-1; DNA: TGCGCCAGCAGCTTGGATAGGACAGGGATTGGGGAGCAGTACTTC; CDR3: CASSLDRTGIGEQYF
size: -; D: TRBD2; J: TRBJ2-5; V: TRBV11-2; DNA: TGTGCCAGCAGCCCTCGTGGGGGGCTAGCGGGGGGGCTACAAGAGACCCAGTACTTC; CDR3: CASSPRGGLAGGLQETQYF
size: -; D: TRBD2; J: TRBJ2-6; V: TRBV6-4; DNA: TGTGCCAGCAGTGACTCGAGCGGGAGCTCTGGGGCCAACGTCCTGACTTTC; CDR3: CASSDSSGSSGANVLTF
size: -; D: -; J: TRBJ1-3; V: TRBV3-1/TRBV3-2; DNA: TGTGCCAGCAGCCAAACCACGAGCTCTGGAAACACCATATATTTT; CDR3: CASSQTTSSGNTIYF
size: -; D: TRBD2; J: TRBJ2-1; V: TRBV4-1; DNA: TGCGCCAGCAGCCAAGTCATGTCGGGACTAGCGGGGGCCGACTGGCATGAGCAGTTCTTC; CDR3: CASSQVMSGLAGADWHEQFF
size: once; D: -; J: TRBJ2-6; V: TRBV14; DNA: TGTGCCAGCAGCCAAGATCTAACAGGTTCTGGGGCCAACGTCCTGACTTTC; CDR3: CASSQDLTGSGANVLTF
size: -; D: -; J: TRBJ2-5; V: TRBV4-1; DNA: TGCGCCAGCAGCCAAGAGGGGGCACAAGAGACCCAGTACTTC; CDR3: CASSQEGAQETQYF
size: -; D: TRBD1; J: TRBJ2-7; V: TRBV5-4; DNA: TGTGCCAGCAGCCTAAGGGACAGGGGGCTACCCTACGAGCAGTACTTC; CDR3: CASSLRDRGLPYEQYF
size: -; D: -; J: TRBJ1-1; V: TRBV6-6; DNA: TGTGCCAGCAGTTACCCGACGGGGTCGCGATGGGCTTTCTTT; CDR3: CASSYPTGSRWAFF
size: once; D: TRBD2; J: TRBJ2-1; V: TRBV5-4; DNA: TGTGCCAGCAGACCGACTAGCGGGGATTACAATGAGCAGTTCTTC; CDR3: CASRPTSGDYNEQFF
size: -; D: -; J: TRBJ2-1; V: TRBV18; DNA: TGTGCCAGCTCCCTAGAAAATGAGCAGTTCTTC; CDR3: CASSLENEQFF
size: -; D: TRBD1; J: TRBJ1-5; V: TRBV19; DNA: TGTGCCAGTAGTACGACAGGGTCGGGCAATCAGCCCCAGCATTTT; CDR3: CASSTTGSGNQPQHF
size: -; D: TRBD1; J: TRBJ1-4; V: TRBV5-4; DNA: TGTGCCAGCAGCCAAGTGACCATAACAGGGGCGGCTAATGAAAAACTGTTTTTT; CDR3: CASSQVTITGAANEKLFF
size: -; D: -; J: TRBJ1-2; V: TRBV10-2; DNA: TGCGCCGCCATGGGGGGAGGTTCTTCCTATGGCTACACCTTC; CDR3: CAAMGGGSSYGYTF
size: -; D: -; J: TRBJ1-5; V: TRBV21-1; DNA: TGTGCCAGCAGCAAGTTTAGGGGTTTTCAGCCCCAGCATTTT; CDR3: CASSKFRGFQPQHF
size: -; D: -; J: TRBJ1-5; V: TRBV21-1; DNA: TGTGCCAGCAGTTCGCAGACAGGGGGCAATCAGCCCCAGCATTTT; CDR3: CASSSQTGGNQPQHF
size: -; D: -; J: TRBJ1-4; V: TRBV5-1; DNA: TGCGCCAGCAGCTGGCGGGGTACGACTAATGAAAAACTGTTTTTT; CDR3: CASSWRGTTNEKLFF
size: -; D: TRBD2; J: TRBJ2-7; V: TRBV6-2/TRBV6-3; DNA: TGTGCCAGCAGTTATTTCGGACTAGTTGGCGACGAGCAGTACTTC; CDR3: CASSYFGLVGDEQYF
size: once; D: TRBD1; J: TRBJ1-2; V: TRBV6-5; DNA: TGTGCCAGCAGGAGAGACAGGGGTTGGGGCTACACCTTC; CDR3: CASRRDRGWGYTF
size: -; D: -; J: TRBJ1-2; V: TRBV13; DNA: TGTGCCAGCAGCTTAGATAGATATGGCTACACCTTC; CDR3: CASSLDRYGYTF
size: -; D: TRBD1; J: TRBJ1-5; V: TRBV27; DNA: TGTGCCAGCAGTACATCACAGGGGGTGGGTCAGCCCCAGCATTTT; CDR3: CASSTSQGVGQPQHF
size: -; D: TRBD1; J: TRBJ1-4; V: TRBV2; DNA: TGTGCCAGCCAAGGGGGCACTAATGAAAAACTGTTTTTT; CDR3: CASQGGTNEKLFF
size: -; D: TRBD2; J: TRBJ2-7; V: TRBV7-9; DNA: TGTGCCAGCAGCTTGCTAGCGGGGAGCAACGAGCAGTACTTC; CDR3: CASSLLAGSNEQYF
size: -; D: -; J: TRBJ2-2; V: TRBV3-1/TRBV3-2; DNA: TGTGCCAGCAGCCAAATGCCCGGGTCCGGGGAGCTGTTTTTT; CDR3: CASSQMPGSGELFF